These 8 T cell receptor beta chains were sequenced from one sample in a study of blood T cell repertoires in COVID-19. Method: immunoSEQ multiplex PCR; TCRdb's copy keeps in-frame clones and lacks some. There are around 100,000 clones in the sample; roughly nine tenths occur only once, and under 2% lies in the top ten. The material sequenced was peripheral blood. Receptors were obtained from a human donor with active COVID-19. The donor label of this sample is uncertain.

In DNA, the CDR3 is TGTGCCAGCAGCTCCAGGGCCTCTGGGGCCAACGTCCTGACTTTC. Protein: CASSSRASGANVLTF. The chain carries TRBV7-2 and TRBJ2-6, with D possibly being TRBD1 (5 bases). Trimming cost V 4 bases and J 0 bases, with 7 bases left between them. This CDR3 contains 15 residues. In germline, CDR1 is SGHTA, CDR2 FQGNSA.

This clone has just a few counts. The rearrangement uses TRBV6-5 and TRBJ1-1, with 10 nucleotides matching TRBD1. CDR1 MNHEY and CDR2 SVGAGI come from the germline V gene. CDR3 size: 15 residues. Unmatched junction bases numbered 4, after V lost 5 bases and J lost 1 base. CDR3 sequence: CASSTGDRGNTEAFF. The CDR3 nucleotides are TGTGCCAGCAGTACTGGGGACAGGGGGAACACTGAAGCTTTCTTT.

This rearrangement joins TRBV11-2 to TRBJ2-6; 8 positions agree with TRBD1. CDR1 is SGHAT, CDR2 FQNNGV, per germline. The CDR3 is made up of 18 amino acids. After removal of 4 bases from V and 0 bases from J, the junction contained 8 bases not matched to a gene. CDR3 protein: CASSSYRGTYSGANVLTF. Written as DNA, the CDR3 is TGTGCCAGCAGCTCGTACAGGGGGACTTACTCTGGGGCCAACGTCCTGACTTTC.

This clone is a singleton in its sample. The rearrangement links TRBV5-4 to TRBJ2-7, with TRBD2 matching 8 bases. V shed 0 bases, J shed 2 bases, and the junction held 7 bases outside the gene matches. Germline V lookup: CDR1 SGHNT, CDR2 YYREEE (reference sequence). The CDR3 consists of 16 residues. In DNA form, the CDR3 reads TGTGCCAGCAGCTTGGGAAATAGCGGGGCCACCTACGAGCAGTACTTC. It translates to CASSLGNSGATYEQYF.

This clone was seen just once. This chain uses TRBV6-1 with TRBJ1-3; D is possibly TRBD1 (5 bases). The V end was cut by 0 bases, the J end by 2 bases, with 14 bases between. This CDR3 has 17 amino acids. Per the germline V gene, CDR1 is MNHNS and CDR2 is SASEGT. CDR3 protein: CASSEAAMGGAGNTIYF. CDR3 DNA sequence: TGTGCCAGCAGTGAAGCGGCGATGGGGGGGGCTGGAAACACCATATATTTT.

This chain joins TRBV3-1 (or the pseudogene TRBV3-2) and TRBJ2-1, with 8 nucleotides matching TRBD1. The ends lost 0 bases at V and 14 bases at J; junction bases unmatched: 3. This CDR3 has 12 amino acids. Germline CDR1 reads LGHDT; CDR2 reads YNNKEL (reference sequence). This chain's CDR3 is CASSQDSGGEFF. As DNA, the CDR3 is TGTGCCAGCAGCCAAGATTCAGGGGGCGAGTTCTTC.

This sequence joins TRBV18 and TRBJ1-4, with 7 bases fitting TRBD1. The V gene's germline CDR1 is KGHSH and CDR2 LQKENI. The trim removed 3 bases at V and 5 bases at J, leaving 3 bases unmatched. The CDR3 spans 14 residues. The CDR3 region has the DNA TGTGCCAGCTCACCGGGACAGCAAAATGAAAAACTGTTTTTT. It translates to CASSPGQQNEKLFF.

V is TRBV13 and J is TRBJ2-7, with 8 bases lining up with TRBD1. Germline-derived CDR1 and CDR2 are PRHDT and FYEKMQ (reference sequence). This CDR3 is built from 16 residues. Germline trimming cut 3 bases from V and 2 bases from J; bases unmatched to any gene: 9. CDR3 in amino acids: CASSLSTDRDTYEQYF. The DNA for the CDR3 is TGTGCCAGCAGCTTGTCCACGGACAGGGATACCTACGAGCAGTACTTC.